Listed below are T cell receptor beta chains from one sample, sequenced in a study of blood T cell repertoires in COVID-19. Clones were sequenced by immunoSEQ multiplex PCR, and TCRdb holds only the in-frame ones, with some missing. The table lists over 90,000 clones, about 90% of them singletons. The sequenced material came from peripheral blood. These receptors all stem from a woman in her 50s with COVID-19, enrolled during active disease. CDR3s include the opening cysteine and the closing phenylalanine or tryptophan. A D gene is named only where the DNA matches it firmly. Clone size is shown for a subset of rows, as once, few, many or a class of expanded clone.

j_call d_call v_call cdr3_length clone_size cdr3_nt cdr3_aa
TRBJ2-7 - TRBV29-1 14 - TGCAGCGTTGGTGCTAGCCAATCGACCTACGAGCAGTACTTC CSVGASQSTYEQYF
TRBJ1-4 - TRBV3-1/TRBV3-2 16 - TGTGCCAGCAGCACGCTCCGGGACTGGTATAATGAAAAACTGTTTTTT CASSTLRDWYNEKLFF
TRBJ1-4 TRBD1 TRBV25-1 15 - TGTGCCAGCAGTGGAGACAGGGGGGCTAATGAAAAACTGTTTTTT CASSGDRGANEKLFF
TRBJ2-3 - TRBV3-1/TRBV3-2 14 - TGTGCCAGCAGCCTGGGACTCTTCTCAGATACGCAGTATTTT CASSLGLFSDTQYF
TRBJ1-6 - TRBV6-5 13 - TGTGCCAGCAGTCGGGGTACAAATTCACCCCTCCACTTT CASSRGTNSPLHF
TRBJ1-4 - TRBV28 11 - TGTGCCAGCAGATTGAGGAGAGAACTGTTTTTT CASRLRRELFF
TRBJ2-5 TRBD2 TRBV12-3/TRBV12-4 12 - TGTGCCAGCAGTGCTAGCGGAGAGACCCAGTACTTC CASSASGETQYF
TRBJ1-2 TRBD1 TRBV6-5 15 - TGTGCCAGCGGGGACAGGGATCCTTACAACTATGGCTACACCTTC CASGDRDPYNYGYTF
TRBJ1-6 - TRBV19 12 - TGTGCCAGTAGGTCGTATAATTCACCCCTCCACTTT CASRSYNSPLHF
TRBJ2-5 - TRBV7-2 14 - TGTGCCAGCAGCTCCATGAGGGGGAGCGAGACCCAGTACTTC CASSSMRGSETQYF
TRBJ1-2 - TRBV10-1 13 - TGCGCCAGCAGTGAGTCCCAGGGCTCTGGCTACACCTTC CASSESQGSGYTF
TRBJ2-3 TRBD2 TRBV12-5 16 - TGTGCTAGTGGGCCCCAGGTAGCGGGGCGCACAGATACGCAGTATTTT CASGPQVAGRTDTQYF
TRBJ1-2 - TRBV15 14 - TGTGCCACCAGCAGAGCCTTCCGGGACAATGGCTACACCTTC CATSRAFRDNGYTF
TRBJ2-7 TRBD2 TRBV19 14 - TGTGCCAGTAGGACTAGCGGGGGGTCTCGGGAGCAGTACTTC CASRTSGGSREQYF
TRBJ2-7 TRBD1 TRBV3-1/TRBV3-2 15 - TGTGCCAGCAGCCAAGATTGGACAGGGGGAAGCGAGCAGTACTTC CASSQDWTGGSEQYF
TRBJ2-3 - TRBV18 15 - TGTGCCAGCTCAGGAGGTTCTTCTAGCACAGATACGCAGTATTTT CASSGGSSSTDTQYF
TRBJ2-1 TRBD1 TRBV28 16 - TGTGCCAGCACCTTGGGCGGGACAGGGGGCTACAATGAGCAGTTCTTC CASTLGGTGGYNEQFF
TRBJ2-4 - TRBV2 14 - TGTGCCAGCAGTGAAGGGAGGGTTGAAAACATTCAGTACTTC CASSEGRVENIQYF
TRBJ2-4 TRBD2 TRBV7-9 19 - TGTGCCAGCAGCTTAATTTCCAGCGGGGGGACGCTAGCCAAAAACATTCAGTACTTC CASSLISSGGTLAKNIQYF
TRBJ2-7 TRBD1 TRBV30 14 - TGTGCCTGCCAAACCGGGACAGGAAGGCGCGAGCAGTACTTC CACQTGTGRREQYF
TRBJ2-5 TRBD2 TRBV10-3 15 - TGTGCCATCAACTCGGTAGCGGGGGGGCTAGAGACCCAGTACTTC CAINSVAGGLETQYF
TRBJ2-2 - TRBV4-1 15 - TGCGCCAGCAGCCAAGACCCCCTGATCGGCGGGGAGCTGTTTTTT CASSQDPLIGGELFF
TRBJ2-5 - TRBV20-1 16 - TGCAGTGCTAGTTCAAGGGGGGGCCAGGGCCAAGAGACCCAGTACTTC CSASSRGGQGQETQYF
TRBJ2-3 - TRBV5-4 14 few TGTGCCAGCAGCATCGGGGGAGGCACAGATACGCAGTATTTT CASSIGGGTDTQYF
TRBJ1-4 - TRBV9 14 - TGTGCCAGCAGCGCAACAGGGACTAATGAAAAACTGTTTTTT CASSATGTNEKLFF
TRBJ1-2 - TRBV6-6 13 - TGTGCCAGCAGTTATACAGGGTCGAAAAGCTACACCTTC CASSYTGSKSYTF
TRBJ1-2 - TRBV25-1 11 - TGTGCCAGCAGTGCGTCTTTCGGCTACACCTTC CASSASFGYTF
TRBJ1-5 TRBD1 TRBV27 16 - TGTGCCAGCAACAGGACAGGGGGCTTTAGCAATCAGCCCCAGCATTTT CASNRTGGFSNQPQHF
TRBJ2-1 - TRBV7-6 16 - TGTGCCAGCAGCTTAGCTTGGCAGGCCTCCTACAATGAGCAGTTCTTC CASSLAWQASYNEQFF
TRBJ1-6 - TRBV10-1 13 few TGCGCCAGCAGTGAGTCCCGGAATTCACCCCTCCACTTT CASSESRNSPLHF
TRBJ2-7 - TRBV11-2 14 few TGTGCCAGCAGCTTAGCAGGGCCCCCCTACGAGCAGTACTTC CASSLAGPPYEQYF
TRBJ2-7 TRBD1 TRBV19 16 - TGTGCCAGTAGTATAACTACGGGGACAGGGACCTACGAGCAGTACTTC CASSITTGTGTYEQYF
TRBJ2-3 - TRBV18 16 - TGTGCCAGCTCACCTAAAAATGGGGGGACCACAGATACGCAGTATTTT CASSPKNGGTTDTQYF
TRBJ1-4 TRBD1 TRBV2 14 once TGTGCCAGCAAGACCGGGACAGCTAATGAAAAACTGTTTTTT CASKTGTANEKLFF
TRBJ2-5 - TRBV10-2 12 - TGCGCCAGCAGTGAGTCTAAAGAGACCCAGTACTTC CASSESKETQYF
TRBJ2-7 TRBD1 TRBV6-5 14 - TGTGCCAGCGGAAGGACAGGGTTGGATAACGAGCAGTACTTC CASGRTGLDNEQYF
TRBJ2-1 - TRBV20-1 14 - TGCAGTGCTAATGAAGGGGGCTCCTACAATGAGCAGTTCTTC CSANEGGSYNEQFF
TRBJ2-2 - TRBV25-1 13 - TGTGCCAGCAGTGACCAGAACACCGGGGAGCTGTTTTTT CASSDQNTGELFF
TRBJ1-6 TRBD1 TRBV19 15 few TGTGCCAGTAGTATAGGGCCAGGGGGCTCGTCACCCCTCCACTTT CASSIGPGGSSPLHF
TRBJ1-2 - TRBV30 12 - TGTGCCTGGAGTGGAGGGATCTATGGCTACACCTTC CAWSGGIYGYTF
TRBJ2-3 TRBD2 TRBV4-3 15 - TGCGCCAGCAGCCAAGGGCTAGCGGGGGGAGATACGCAGTATTTT CASSQGLAGGDTQYF
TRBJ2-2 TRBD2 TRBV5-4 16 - TGTGCCAGCAGCTTCGGAAACGGGGGGGCCGCCGGGGAGCTGTTTTTT CASSFGNGGAAGELFF
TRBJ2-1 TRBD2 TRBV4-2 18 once TGTGCCAGCAGCCAGGGACTAGCGGGGGTTACCTTATACAATGAGCAGTTCTTC CASSQGLAGVTLYNEQFF
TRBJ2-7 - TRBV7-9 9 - TGTGCCAGCGGAGACGAGCAGTACTTC CASGDEQYF
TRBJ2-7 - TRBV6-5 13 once TGTGCCAGCAACAGACAGGAATCCTACGAGCAGTACTTC CASNRQESYEQYF
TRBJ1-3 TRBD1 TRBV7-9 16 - TGTGCCAGCAGCACCAAAGGGGGCTTATCTGGAAACACCATATATTTT CASSTKGGLSGNTIYF
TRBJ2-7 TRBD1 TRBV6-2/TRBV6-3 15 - TGTGCCAGCAGTTACTCCGGGACAGGGGGCTACGAGCAGTACTTC CASSYSGTGGYEQYF
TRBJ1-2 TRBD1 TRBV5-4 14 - TGTGCCAGCAGATACCGACAGGGTAAAGAGGGCTACACCTTC CASRYRQGKEGYTF
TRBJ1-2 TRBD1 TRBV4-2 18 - TGTGCCAGCAGCCAAGATATAGGGCAGGGGGCCACCTTCTATGGCTACACCTTC CASSQDIGQGATFYGYTF
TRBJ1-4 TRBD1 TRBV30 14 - TGTGCCTGGAGTCCAGGGGGGCGCGGTGAAAAACTGTTTTTT CAWSPGGRGEKLFF
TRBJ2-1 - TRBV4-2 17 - TGTGCCAGCAGCCCAACAGCGGGTGGGACCCTTGGGAATGAGCAGTTCTTC CASSPTAGGTLGNEQFF
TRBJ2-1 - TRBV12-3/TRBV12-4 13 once TGTGCCAGCAGTTTCGGGGGAGGCGGCGAGCAGTTCTTC CASSFGGGGEQFF
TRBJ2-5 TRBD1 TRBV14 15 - TGTGCCAGCAGCCAACCCGGGACAGGGGAAGAGACCCAGTACTTC CASSQPGTGEETQYF
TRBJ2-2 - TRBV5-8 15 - TGTGCCAGCAGCCCGGGACTGGGGATCACCGGGGAGCTGTTTTTT CASSPGLGITGELFF
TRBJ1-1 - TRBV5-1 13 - TGCGCCAGCAGCGAAAGCCCGAACACTGAAGCTTTCTTT CASSESPNTEAFF
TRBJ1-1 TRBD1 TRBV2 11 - TGTGCCAGCAGTGAGGGACAGCTGGTTTTCTTT CASSEGQLVFF
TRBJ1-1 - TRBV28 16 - TGTGCCAGCAGTTTGGGTTTGGGGGGGTTTAACACTGAAGCTTTCTTT CASSLGLGGFNTEAFF
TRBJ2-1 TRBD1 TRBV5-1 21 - TGCGCCAGCAGCCCACGGGGTAGCATACTTCCGGGACAGGGGGAATCAAATGAGCAGTTCTTC CASSPRGSILPGQGESNEQFF
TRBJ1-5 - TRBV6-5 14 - TGTGCCAGCGCTGGGACACATAGCAATCAGCCCCAGCATTTT CASAGTHSNQPQHF